The TCR beta chain described here comes from a study of beta chain features in type 1 diabetes. The authors took one heparinised blood draw, averaging about 116 mL, from each donor. What was sequenced were expressed TCRB transcripts, since all of the isolated RNA had been reverse transcribed. TCRdb's copy holds only in-frame clones and misses some; the assay was immunoSEQ multiplex PCR. The sample has about 450,000 clones; approximately 10% are singletons. CDR1 is GTSNPN and CDR2 is SVGIG in the germline V gene (reference sequence). The CDR3 has 16 amino acids. Trimming took off 3 bases at V and 1 base at J, with 16 bases between the two ends.

This chain joins TRBV30 and TRBJ1-5; D unclear. The TCR comes from a woman in her late teens or twenties in good health. Sequenced material: naive CD4+ T cells from blood. This CDR3 reads CAWRRREALSNQPQHF. DNA for the CDR3: TGTGCCTGGAGGAGGAGGGAGGCGCTAAGCAATCAGCCCCAGCATTTT.